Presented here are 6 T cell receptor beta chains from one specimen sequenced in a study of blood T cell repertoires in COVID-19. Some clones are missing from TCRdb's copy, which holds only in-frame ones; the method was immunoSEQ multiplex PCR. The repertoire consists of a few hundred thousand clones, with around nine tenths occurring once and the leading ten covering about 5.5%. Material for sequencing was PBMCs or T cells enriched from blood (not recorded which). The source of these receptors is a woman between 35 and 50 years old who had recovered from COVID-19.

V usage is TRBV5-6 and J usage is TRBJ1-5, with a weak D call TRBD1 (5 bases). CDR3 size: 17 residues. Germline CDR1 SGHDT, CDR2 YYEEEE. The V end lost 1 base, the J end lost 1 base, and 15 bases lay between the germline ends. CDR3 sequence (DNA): TGTGCCAGCAGCTTGTCTACATGGGCAGGGAGCAATCAGCCCCAGCATTTT. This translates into CASSLSTWAGSNQPQHF.

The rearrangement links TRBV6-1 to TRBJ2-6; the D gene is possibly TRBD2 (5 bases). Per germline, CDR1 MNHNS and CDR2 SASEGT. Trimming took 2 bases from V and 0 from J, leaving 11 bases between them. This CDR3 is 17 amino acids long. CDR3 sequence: CASSERGSSSGANVLTF. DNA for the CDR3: TGTGCCAGCAGTGAACGGGGATCGAGCTCTGGGGCCAACGTCCTGACTTTC.

DNA for the CDR3: TGCAGTGCTAGAGATGTTGGCGGCTACACCTTC. It specifies CSARDVGGYTF. The rearrangement joins TRBV20-1 to TRBJ1-2; D unclear. V lost 0 bases, J lost 8 bases, and 7 bases lay in between. CDR3 size: 11 residues. Per germline, CDR1 DFQATT and CDR2 SNEGSKA (reference sequence).

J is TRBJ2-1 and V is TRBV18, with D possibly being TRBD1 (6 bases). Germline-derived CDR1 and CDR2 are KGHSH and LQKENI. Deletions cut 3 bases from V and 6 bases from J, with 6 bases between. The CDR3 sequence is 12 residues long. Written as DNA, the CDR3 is TGTGCCAGCTCACCGACAGGCAATGAGCAGTTCTTC. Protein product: CASSPTGNEQFF.

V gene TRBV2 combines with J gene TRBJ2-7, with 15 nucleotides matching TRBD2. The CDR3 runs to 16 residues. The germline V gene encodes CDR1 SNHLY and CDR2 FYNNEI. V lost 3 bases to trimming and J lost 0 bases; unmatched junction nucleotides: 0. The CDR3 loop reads CASSEGLAGGSYEQYF. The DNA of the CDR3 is TGTGCCAGCAGTGAGGGACTAGCGGGGGGCTCCTACGAGCAGTACTTC.

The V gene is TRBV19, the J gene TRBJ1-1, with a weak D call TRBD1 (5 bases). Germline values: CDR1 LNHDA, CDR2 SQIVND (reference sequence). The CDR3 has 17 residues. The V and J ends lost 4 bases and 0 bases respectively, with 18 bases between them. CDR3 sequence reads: CASSTPRGGLMNTEAFF. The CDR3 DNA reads TGTGCCAGTAGTACTCCCCGGGGGGGACTAATGAACACTGAAGCTTTCTTT.